The 16 T cell receptor beta chains given below trace back to one sample, sequenced in a study of cytomegalovirus exposure and HLA in healthy donors. 60 Vbeta and 13 Jbeta primers were used in PCR. Assay: immunoSEQ multiplex PCR; the TCRdb copy retains only in-frame clones and omits some. Here the sample spans about 72,000 clones, 78% being singletons. Sequenced material: PBMCs. Receptors originate from a man in his forties or fifties in good health and CMV-seronegative.

This clone was counted a few times. The chain joins TRBV30 to TRBJ1-6; D is ambiguous. The germline CDR1 and CDR2 sequences are GTSNPN and SVGIG (reference sequence). V shed 0 bases and J shed 0 bases, with 6 bases lying between them. The CDR3 contains 15 residues. The CDR3 sequence: CAWSVGSSYNSPLHF. The DNA of the CDR3 is TGTGCCTGGAGTGTGGGGAGCTCCTATAATTCACCCCTCCACTTT.

The rearrangement joins TRBV29-1 to TRBJ2-2; 7 bases fit TRBD1. This CDR3 region has 15 residues. Germline CDR1 and CDR2: SQVTM and ANQGSEA. V trimming: 6 bases; J trimming: 4 bases; junction bases outside the gene matches: 11. The CDR3 coding sequence is TGCAGCGTAAAAATGGACAGGTGGGGCACCGGGGAGCTGTTTTTT. Protein: CSVKMDRWGTGELFF.

The chain has TRBV7-2 and TRBJ1-1; D uncertain. V lost 5 bases and J lost 6, with 13 bases in between. This CDR3 is 13 amino acids long. CDR1 and CDR2 (germline): SGHTA, FQGNSA. The CDR3, as DNA: TGTGCCAGCAGCGCCCAAACTAGTTCTGAAGCTTTCTTT. It yields the protein CASSAQTSSEAFF.

The chain carries TRBV5-1 and TRBJ2-7; TRBD1 matches 11 bases. This CDR3 is built from 17 residues. V trimming: 2 bases; J trimming: 7 bases; junction bases outside the gene matches: 14. Germline loops: CDR1 SGHRS, CDR2 YFSETQ. The CDR3 coding sequence is TGCGCCAGCAGCTTATACAAATCGGACAGGGGGCTGAAGGAGCAGTACTTC. Translation: CASSLYKSDRGLKEQYF.

The V gene is TRBV7-2, the J gene TRBJ1-2; 7 nucleotides match TRBD1. Germline V gene data show CDR1 as SGHTA and CDR2 as FQGNSA. V dropped 0 bases and J dropped 8; count of bases not matched to a gene: 12. The CDR3 covers 16 residues. CDR3 sequence: CASSLAGQGGVRGYTF. The CDR3 DNA reads as TGTGCCAGCAGCTTAGCAGGTCAGGGGGGAGTCAGAGGCTACACCTTC.

This clone is medium-sized within its sample. V and J are TRBV5-5 and TRBJ1-6; a weak D match, TRBD1 (5 bases). This CDR3 is 14 amino acids long. V gave up 0 bases and J gave up 8 bases, with 9 bases separating them. Germline CDR1 and CDR2: SGHKS and YYEKEE (reference sequence). Written as DNA, the CDR3 is TGTGCCAGCAGCTTGGGACAGATCTATTCACCCCTCCACTTT. Protein product: CASSLGQIYSPLHF. The full variable domain, with the rest looked up from reference TRBV5-5 and TRBJ1-6, is DAGVTQSPTHLIKTRGQQVTLRCSPISGHKSVSWYQQVLGQGPQFIFQYYEKEERGRGNFPDRFSARQFPNYSSELNVNALLLGDSALYLCASSLGQIYSPLHFGNGTRLTVT.

The V gene is TRBV11-1, the J gene TRBJ1-1, with TRBD1 identical over 10 bases. V was clipped by 3 bases and J by 9 bases; unmatched bases: 4. The CDR3 sequence is 13 residues long. Looked up from germline, CDR1 is SGHAT and CDR2 is FQDESV (reference sequence). The CDR3, as DNA: TGTGCCAGCAGCTTTGAGGACAGGGGGAAAGCTTTCTTT. Its protein is CASSFEDRGKAFF.

The count of this clone is one. The chain employs TRBV11-2 and TRBJ1-5, with TRBD1 matching over 9 bases. The CDR3 sequence is 15 residues long. V shed 5 bases and J 3 bases; nucleotides not matched to a gene: 5. Looked up from germline, CDR1 is SGHAT and CDR2 is FQNNGV. The CDR3, as DNA: TGTGCCAGCAGCCTCCGACAGGGGGACAATCAGCCCCAGCATTTT. Its protein is CASSLRQGDNQPQHF.

The V call is TRBV7-2, the J call TRBJ1-2; D is perhaps TRBD1 (6 bases). The CDR3 sequence is 15 residues long. The germline V and J ends were trimmed by 5 bases and 5 bases, with 18 bases remaining between them. Germline values: CDR1 SGHTA, CDR2 FQGNSA. CDR3 residues: CASSPAGALGYGYTF. The CDR3 DNA follows: TGTGCCAGCAGCCCTGCGGGGGCCTTGGGGTATGGCTACACCTTC.

V usage is TRBV7-6 and J usage is TRBJ2-7; the match to TRBD2 covers 11 bases. The V and J ends lost 5 bases and 1 base, in that order; junction bases with no gene match: 7. The CDR3 is 16 amino acids. CDR1 is SGHVS, CDR2 FNYEAQ, per germline. This CDR3 reads CASSRRLAGLSYEQYF. As DNA, the CDR3 is TGTGCCAGCAGCAGGAGACTAGCGGGGCTTTCCTACGAGCAGTACTTC. The variable domain in full, with the rest retrieved from reference TRBV7-6 and TRBJ2-7, is GAGVSQSPRYKVTKRGQDVALRCDPISGHVSLYWYRQALGQGPEFLTYFNYEAQQDKSGLPNDRFSAERPEGSISTLTIQRTEQRDSAMYRCASSRRLAGLSYEQYFGPGTRLTVT.

The chain has TRBV4-1 and TRBJ2-2; perhaps TRBD2 as D (6 bases). Germline V gene sequence: CDR1 MGHRA, CDR2 YSYEKL. The CDR3 is 16 residues long. The V end was cut by 0 bases, the J end by 1 base, with 9 bases between. The CDR3 loop reads CASSQEMGGNTGELFF. In DNA, the CDR3 is TGCGCCAGCAGCCAAGAGATGGGGGGGAACACCGGGGAGCTGTTTTTT.

The DNA for the CDR3 is TGTGCCAGCAGTAATAGCGGGGGGGCATATGAAGATACGCAGTATTTT. It specifies CASSNSGGAYEDTQYF. V gene TRBV27 combines with J gene TRBJ2-3; 11 bases are a match to TRBD2. Germline assignment: CDR1 MNHEY and CDR2 SMNVEV (reference sequence). V was pared by 5 bases and J by 5 bases, with 9 bases of the junction left unmatched. This CDR3 is 16 amino acids long.

CDR3 residues: CASSMTGGRETQYF. CDR3 nucleotide sequence: TGTGCCAGCAGCATGACAGGGGGCCGGGAGACCCAGTACTTC. The V call is TRBV7-2, the J call TRBJ2-5, with 10 bases identical to TRBD1. The J segment lost 5 bases and the V segment lost 5 bases, leaving 5 bases of the junction unmatched. Per germline, CDR1 SGHTA and CDR2 FQGNSA. This CDR3 region has 14 residues.

This chain connects TRBV29-1 to TRBJ2-5, with 8 bases fitting TRBD1. The CDR3 is made up of 14 amino acids. J was trimmed by 2 bases and V by 3 bases; bases with no gene match: 5. Looked up from germline, CDR1 is SQVTM and CDR2 is ANQGSEA. Here the CDR3 DNA reads TGCAGCGTTGATCGACAGGGGTGGCAAGAGACCCAGTACTTC. It yields the protein CSVDRQGWQETQYF.

This clone was seen a single time. This rearrangement joins TRBV6-5 to TRBJ1-2; TRBD1 is a possible D gene (5 bases). V shed 6 bases and J shed 0 bases, with 14 bases lying between them. Germline values: CDR1 MNHEY, CDR2 SVGAGI. CDR3 length: 15 amino acids. This CDR3 reads CASRLQAVANYGYTF. The CDR3 DNA reads as TGTGCCAGCAGGCTACAGGCCGTAGCTAACTATGGCTACACCTTC.

This clone was observed a handful of times. The V gene is TRBV4-1, the J gene TRBJ1-1; D might be TRBD1 (6 bases). The CDR3 runs 15 residues. Deletions cut 2 bases from V and 1 base from J, with 11 bases between. CDR1 is MGHRA, CDR2 YSYEKL, per germline. The CDR3 DNA sequence: TGCGCCAGCAGCCAATGGACAGCTAAGAACACTGAAGCTTTCTTT. This translates into CASSQWTAKNTEAFF.